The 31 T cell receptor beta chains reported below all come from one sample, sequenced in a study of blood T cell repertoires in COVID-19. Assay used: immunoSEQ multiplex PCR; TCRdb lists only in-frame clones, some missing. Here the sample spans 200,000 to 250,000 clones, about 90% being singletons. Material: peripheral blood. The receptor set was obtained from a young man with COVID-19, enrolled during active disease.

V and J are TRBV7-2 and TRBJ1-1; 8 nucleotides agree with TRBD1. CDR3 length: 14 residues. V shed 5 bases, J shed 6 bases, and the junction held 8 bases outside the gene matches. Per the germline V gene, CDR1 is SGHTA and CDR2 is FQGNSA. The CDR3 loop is CASSLQGDGAEAFF. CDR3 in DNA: TGTGCCAGCAGCCTACAGGGGGACGGGGCTGAAGCTTTCTTT. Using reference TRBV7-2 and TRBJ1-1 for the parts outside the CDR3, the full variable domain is GAGVSQSPSNKVTEKGKDVELRCDPISGHTALYWYRQSLGQGLEFLIYFQGNSAPDKSGLPSDRFSAERTGGSVSTLTIQRTQQEDSAVYLCASSLQGDGAEAFFGQGTRLTVV.

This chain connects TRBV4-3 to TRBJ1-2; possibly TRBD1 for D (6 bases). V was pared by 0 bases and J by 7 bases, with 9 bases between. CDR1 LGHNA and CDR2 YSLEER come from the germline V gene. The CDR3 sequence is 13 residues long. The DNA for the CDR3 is TGCGCCAGCAGCCAAGACAGGGGACGTGGCTACACCTTC. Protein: CASSQDRGRGYTF.

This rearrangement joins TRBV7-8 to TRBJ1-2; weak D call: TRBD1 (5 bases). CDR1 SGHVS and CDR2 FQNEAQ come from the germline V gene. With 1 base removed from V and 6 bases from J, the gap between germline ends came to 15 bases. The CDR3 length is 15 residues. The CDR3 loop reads CASSLGGRVYNGYTF. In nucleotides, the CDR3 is TGTGCCAGCAGCTTAGGGGGCCGGGTCTACAATGGCTACACCTTC.

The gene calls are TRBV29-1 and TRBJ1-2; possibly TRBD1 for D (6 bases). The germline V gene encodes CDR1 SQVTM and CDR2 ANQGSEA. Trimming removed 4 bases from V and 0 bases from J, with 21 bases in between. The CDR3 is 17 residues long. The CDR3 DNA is TGCAGCGTTGTAGTGGACAGTTACCTTCGAGCTAACTATGGCTACACCTTC. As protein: CSVVVDSYLRANYGYTF.

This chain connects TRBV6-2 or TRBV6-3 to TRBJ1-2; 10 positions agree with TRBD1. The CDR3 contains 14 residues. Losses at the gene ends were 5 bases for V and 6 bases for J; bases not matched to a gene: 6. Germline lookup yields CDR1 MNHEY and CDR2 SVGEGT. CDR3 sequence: CASSGPGQGNGYTF. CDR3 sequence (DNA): TGTGCCAGCAGTGGACCGGGACAGGGGAATGGCTACACCTTC.

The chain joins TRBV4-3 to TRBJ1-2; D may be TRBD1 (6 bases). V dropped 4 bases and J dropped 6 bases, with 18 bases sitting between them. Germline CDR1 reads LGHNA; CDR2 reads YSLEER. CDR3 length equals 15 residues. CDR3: CASSPHRRGADGYTF. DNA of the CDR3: TGCGCCAGCAGCCCCCACCGCAGGGGCGCAGATGGCTACACCTTC.

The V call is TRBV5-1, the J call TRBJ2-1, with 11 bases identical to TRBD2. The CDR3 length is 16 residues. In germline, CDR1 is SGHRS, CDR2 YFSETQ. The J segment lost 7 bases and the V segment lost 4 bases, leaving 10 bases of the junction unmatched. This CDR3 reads CASSPIPGTSGNEQFF. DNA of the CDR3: TGCGCCAGCAGCCCGATCCCCGGGACTAGCGGTAATGAGCAGTTCTTC.

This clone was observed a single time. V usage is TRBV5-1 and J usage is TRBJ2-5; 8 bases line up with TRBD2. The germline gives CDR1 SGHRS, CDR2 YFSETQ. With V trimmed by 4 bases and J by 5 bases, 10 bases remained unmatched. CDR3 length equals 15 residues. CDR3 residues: CASSHGTRIVETQYF. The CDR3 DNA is TGCGCCAGCAGCCACGGGACTAGGATTGTGGAGACCCAGTACTTC.

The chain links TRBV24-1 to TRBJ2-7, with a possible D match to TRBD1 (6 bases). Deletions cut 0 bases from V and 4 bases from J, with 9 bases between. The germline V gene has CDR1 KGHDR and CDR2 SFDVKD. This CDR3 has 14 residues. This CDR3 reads CATSDLQRGYEQYF. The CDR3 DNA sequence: TGTGCCACCAGTGATTTGCAAAGGGGGTACGAGCAGTACTTC.

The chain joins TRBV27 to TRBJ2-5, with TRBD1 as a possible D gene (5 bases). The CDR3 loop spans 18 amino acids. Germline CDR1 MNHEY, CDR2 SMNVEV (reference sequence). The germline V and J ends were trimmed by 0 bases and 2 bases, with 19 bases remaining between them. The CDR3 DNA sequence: TGTGCCAGCAGTTTATCGATTAGTAGGACACCCGTTCAAGAGACCCAGTACTTC. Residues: CASSLSISRTPVQETQYF.

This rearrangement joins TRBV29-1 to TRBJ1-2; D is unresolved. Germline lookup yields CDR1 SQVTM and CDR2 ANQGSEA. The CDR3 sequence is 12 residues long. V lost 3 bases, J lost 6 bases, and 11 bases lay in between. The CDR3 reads CSVDVAIDGYTF. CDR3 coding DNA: TGCAGCGTTGATGTGGCCATTGATGGCTACACCTTC. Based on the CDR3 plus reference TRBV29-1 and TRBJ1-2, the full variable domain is SAVISQKPSRDICQRGTSLTIQCQVDSQVTMMFWYRQQPGQSLTLIATANQGSEATYESGFVIDKFPISRPNLTFSTLTVSNMSPEDSSIYLCSVDVAIDGYTFGSGTRLTVV.

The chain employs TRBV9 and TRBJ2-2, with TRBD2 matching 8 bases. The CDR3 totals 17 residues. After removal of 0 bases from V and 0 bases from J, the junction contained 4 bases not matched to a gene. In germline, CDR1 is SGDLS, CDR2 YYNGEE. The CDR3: CASSVVSGKANTGELFF. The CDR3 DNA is TGTGCCAGCAGCGTAGTTAGCGGGAAAGCGAACACCGGGGAGCTGTTTTTT.

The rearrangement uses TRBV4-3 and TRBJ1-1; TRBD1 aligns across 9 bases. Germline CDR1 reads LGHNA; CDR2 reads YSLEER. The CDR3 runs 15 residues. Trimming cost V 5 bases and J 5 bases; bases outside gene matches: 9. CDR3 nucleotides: TGCGCCAGCAGCGGACAAGGGACAGGGTATACTGAAGCTTTCTTT. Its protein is CASSGQGTGYTEAFF.

The CDR3 sequence: CASSLVFSGAYSPLHF. The CDR3 DNA follows: TGTGCCAGCAGCTTAGTATTTAGTGGAGCTTATTCACCCCTCCACTTT. V is TRBV7-2 and J is TRBJ1-6, with no clear D. The germline V gene encodes CDR1 SGHTA and CDR2 FQGNSA. There are 16 residues in the CDR3. V was cut by 1 base and J by 8 bases, with 15 bases left in between.

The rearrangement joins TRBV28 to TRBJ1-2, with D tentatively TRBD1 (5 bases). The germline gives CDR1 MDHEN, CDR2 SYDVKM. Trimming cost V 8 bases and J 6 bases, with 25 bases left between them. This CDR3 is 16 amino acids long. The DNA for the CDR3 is TGTGCCAGCTACCCGACAGCCCTTATCCGTCGGGATGGCTACACCTTC. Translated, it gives CASYPTALIRRDGYTF.

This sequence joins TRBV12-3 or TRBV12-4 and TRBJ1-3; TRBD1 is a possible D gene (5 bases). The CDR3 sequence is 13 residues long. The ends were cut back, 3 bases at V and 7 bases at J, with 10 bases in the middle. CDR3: CASSFQGANTIYF. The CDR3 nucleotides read TGTGCCAGCAGTTTTCAGGGTGCGAACACCATATATTTT.

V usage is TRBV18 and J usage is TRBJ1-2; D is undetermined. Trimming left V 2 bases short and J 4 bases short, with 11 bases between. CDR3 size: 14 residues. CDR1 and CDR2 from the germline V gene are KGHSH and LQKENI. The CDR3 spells CASSPTQEVYGYTF. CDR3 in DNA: TGTGCCAGCTCACCAACTCAAGAAGTCTATGGCTACACCTTC. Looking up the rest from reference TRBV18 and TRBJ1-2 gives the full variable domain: NAGVMQNPRHLVRRRGQEARLRCSPMKGHSHVYWYRQLPEEGLKFMVYLQKENIIDESGMPKERFSAEFPKEGPSILRIQQVVRGDSAAYFCASSPTQEVYGYTFGSGTRLTVV.

The CDR3 coding sequence is TGTGCCAGCAGGCCCGCGGGCGGGGGGCCCCACGAGCAGTACTTC. This translates into CASRPAGGGPHEQYF. The rearrangement joins TRBV6-5 to TRBJ2-7, with 8 bases fitting TRBD2. The CDR3 length is 15 residues. The V segment lost 6 bases and the J segment 5 bases; nucleotides outside the gene matches: 12. In germline, CDR1 is MNHEY, CDR2 SVGAGI.

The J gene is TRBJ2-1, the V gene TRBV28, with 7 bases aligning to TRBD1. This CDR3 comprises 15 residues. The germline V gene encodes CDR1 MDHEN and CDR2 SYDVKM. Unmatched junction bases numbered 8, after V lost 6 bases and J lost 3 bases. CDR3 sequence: CASRLSGTVYNEQFF. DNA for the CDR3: TGTGCCAGCAGACTTTCCGGGACAGTCTACAATGAGCAGTTCTTC. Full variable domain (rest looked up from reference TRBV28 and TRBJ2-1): DVKVTQSSRYLVKRTGEKVFLECVQDMDHENMFWYRQDPGLGLRLIYFSYDVKMKEKGDIPEGYSVSREKKERFSLILESASTNQTSMYLCASRLSGTVYNEQFFGPGTRLTVL.

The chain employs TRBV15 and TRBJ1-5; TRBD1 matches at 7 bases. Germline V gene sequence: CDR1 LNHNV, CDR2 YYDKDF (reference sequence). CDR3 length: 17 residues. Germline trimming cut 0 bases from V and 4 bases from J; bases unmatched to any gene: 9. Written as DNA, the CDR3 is TGTGCCACCAGCAGAGATCCGACAGGGATGGGAAATCAGCCCCAGCATTTT. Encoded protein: CATSRDPTGMGNQPQHF.

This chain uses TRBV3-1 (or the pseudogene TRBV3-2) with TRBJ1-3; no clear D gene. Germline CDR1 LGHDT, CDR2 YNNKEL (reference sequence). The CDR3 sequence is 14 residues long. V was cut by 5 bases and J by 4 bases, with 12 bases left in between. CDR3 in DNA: TGTGCCAGCAGCGGGCACTCGGGAGGAAACACCATATATTTT. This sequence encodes CASSGHSGGNTIYF.

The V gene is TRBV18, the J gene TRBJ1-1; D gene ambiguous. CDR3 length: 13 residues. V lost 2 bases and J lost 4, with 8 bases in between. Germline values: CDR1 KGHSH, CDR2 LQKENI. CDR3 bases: TGTGCCAGCTCACCATCCGGGAGCACTGAAGCTTTCTTT. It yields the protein CASSPSGSTEAFF.

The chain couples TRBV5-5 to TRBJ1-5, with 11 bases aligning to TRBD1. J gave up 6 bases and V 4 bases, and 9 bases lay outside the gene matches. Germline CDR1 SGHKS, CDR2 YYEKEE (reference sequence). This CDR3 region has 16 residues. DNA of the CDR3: TGTGCCAGCAGCCTGGCAGGACAGGGGGCGGGTCAGCCCCAGCATTTT. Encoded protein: CASSLAGQGAGQPQHF.

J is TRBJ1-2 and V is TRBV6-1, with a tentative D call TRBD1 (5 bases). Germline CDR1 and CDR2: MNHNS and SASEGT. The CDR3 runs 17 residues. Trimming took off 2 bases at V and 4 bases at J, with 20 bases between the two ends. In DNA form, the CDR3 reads TGTGCCAGCAGTGAATTAGGGGCGCGTCCCCTCTCCTATGGCTACACCTTC. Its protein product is CASSELGARPLSYGYTF.

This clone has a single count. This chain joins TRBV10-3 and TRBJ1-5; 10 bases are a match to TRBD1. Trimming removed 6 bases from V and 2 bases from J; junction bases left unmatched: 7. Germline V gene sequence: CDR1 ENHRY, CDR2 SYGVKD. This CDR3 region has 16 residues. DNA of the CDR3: TGTGCCATCAGCACCGCCGGGACAGGGGGCAATCAGCCCCAGCATTTT. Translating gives CAISTAGTGGNQPQHF.

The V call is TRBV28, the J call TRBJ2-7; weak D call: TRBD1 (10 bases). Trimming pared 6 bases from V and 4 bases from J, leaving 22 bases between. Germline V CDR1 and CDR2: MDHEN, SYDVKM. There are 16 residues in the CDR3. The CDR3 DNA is TGTGCCAGCAGGCCTAGCGGGACAGGGGAGGATTACGAGCAGTACTTC. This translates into CASRPSGTGEDYEQYF.

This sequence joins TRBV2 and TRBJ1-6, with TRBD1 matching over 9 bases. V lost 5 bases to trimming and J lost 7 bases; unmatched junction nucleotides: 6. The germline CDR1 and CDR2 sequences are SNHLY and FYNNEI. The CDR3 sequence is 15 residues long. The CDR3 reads CASSTGQGYNSPLHF. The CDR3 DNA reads TGTGCCAGCAGTACGGGACAGGGTTACAATTCACCCCTCCACTTT.

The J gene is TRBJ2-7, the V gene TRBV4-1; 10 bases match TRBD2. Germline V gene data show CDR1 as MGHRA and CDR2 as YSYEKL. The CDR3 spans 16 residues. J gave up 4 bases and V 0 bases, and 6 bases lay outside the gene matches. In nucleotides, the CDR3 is TGCGCCAGCAGCCAAGATCGATTAGCGGGGGGATACGAGCAGTACTTC. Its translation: CASSQDRLAGGYEQYF.

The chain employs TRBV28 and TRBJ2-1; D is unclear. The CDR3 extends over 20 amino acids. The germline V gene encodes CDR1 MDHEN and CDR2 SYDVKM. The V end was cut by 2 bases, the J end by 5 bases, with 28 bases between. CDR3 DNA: TGTGCCAGCAGTTTAAGCGCCACTCCCAAAGCGCTTTGGTCCCACAATGAGCAGTTCTTC. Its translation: CASSLSATPKALWSHNEQFF.

CDR3 in amino acids: CASSLAGMSTDTQYF. The CDR3 region has the DNA TGTGCCAGCAGCTTGGCCGGGATGAGCACAGATACGCAGTATTTT. J is TRBJ2-3 and V is TRBV5-4, with D tentatively TRBD2 (5 bases). The CDR3 sequence is 15 residues long. V lost 0 bases and J lost 0, with 8 bases in between. Germline V gives CDR1 SGHNT, CDR2 YYREEE (reference sequence).

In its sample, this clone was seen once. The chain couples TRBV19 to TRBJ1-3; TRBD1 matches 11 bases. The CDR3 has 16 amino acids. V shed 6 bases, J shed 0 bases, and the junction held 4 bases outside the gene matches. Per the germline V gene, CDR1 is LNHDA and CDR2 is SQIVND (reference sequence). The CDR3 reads CASRTDRGLSGNTIYF. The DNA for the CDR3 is TGTGCCAGTAGGACGGACAGGGGGCTCTCTGGAAACACCATATATTTT.